What follows is one T cell receptor beta chain and its context. No antigen is known for it. A read error may produce the germline difference seen at one junction end. This sample is part of a study of blood T cells in healthy people across ages. Regarding the study as a whole: Compared with aged donors, long-lived donors showed fewer expanded clones, suggesting selection.

Using a J-beta primer mix together with a sample-barcoded 5' primer, a second PCR was run for roughly 7 to 11 cycles. TCRdb called the 5' RACE reads again in MiXCR, with one record for every CDR3 protein. The sample has roughly 500,000 distinct CDR3 sequences; around 24% are singletons. This CDR3 has 15 residues. Germline CDR1 and CDR2: SGHRS and YFSETQ. These sequences were also reported in another study, on T cells of mothers and their children.

This clonotype originated in a boy between 10 and 17 years old in good health. What was sequenced was blood. This chain connects TRBV5-1 to TRBJ2-4; D possibly uses TRBD1 or TRBD2 (5 bases each). The CDR3 bases are TGCGCCAGCAGCTCAGAACCGGGACCACGTTTCATTCAGCACTTC. It specifies CASSSEPGPRFIQHF.